A selection of T cell receptor beta chains follows, all from one sample in a study of shared clonotypes between healthy human individuals. Libraries were prepared by immunoSEQ multiplex PCR; TCRdb keeps only in-frame clonotypes and omits some of them. Of millions of clones in the sample, about 94% were seen once. Sequenced: naive CD8+ T cells sorted from blood. These TCRs come from a man between 18 and 35 years old in good health. CDR3s include the opening cysteine and the closing phenylalanine or tryptophan. The D gene is left open where the match is weak. Clone size appears in some rows only: once, few, many, or a class for an expanded clone.

D	V	J	size	DNA	CDR3
-	TRBV27	TRBJ2-3	once	TGTGCCAGCAGATATCGGGGGGCTATGGATACGCAGTATTTT	CASRYRGAMDTQYF
-	TRBV5-1	TRBJ1-1	-	TGCGCCAGCAGCCTACGGATCATTGGGGACACTGAAGCTTTCTTT	CASSLRIIGDTEAFF
TRBD2	TRBV10-3	TRBJ2-3	-	TGTGCCACCGGCGGAACTAGCGGGAGGCCGTCAGCTCCGGCAGATACGCAGTATTTT	CATGGTSGRPSAPADTQYF
TRBD2	TRBV7-9	TRBJ2-1	-	TGTGCCAGCAGCTTGGGCGGGAGCCTTGAGCAGTTCTTC	CASSLGGSLEQFF
-	TRBV29-1	TRBJ2-5	-	TGCAGCGTCCTAGGCCATATCCAAGAGACCCAGTACTTC	CSVLGHIQETQYF
-	TRBV9	TRBJ2-2	-	TGTGCCAGCAGCGTTGAGGGGCGGGAGCTGTTTTTT	CASSVEGRELFF
TRBD2	TRBV11-2	TRBJ2-7	-	TGTGCCAGCAGCTTAATTACCGGGAGGGTTGTCGAGCAGTACTTC	CASSLITGRVVEQYF
TRBD2	TRBV6-5	TRBJ2-1	-	TGTGCCAGCAGCCGAGGACTAGCGGAGTACAATGAGCAGTTCTTC	CASSRGLAEYNEQFF
-	TRBV9	TRBJ2-7	-	TGTGCCAGCAGCGTAGGAGGGAGTGGGGACGAGCAGTACTTC	CASSVGGSGDEQYF
-	TRBV19	TRBJ2-7	once	TGTGCCAGTAGTATGGGGGCAGGCTCCTACGAGCAGTACTTC	CASSMGAGSYEQYF
-	TRBV4-1	TRBJ1-1	-	TGCGCCAGCAGCCAAGGCCAGAACACTGAAGCTTTCTTT	CASSQGQNTEAFF
-	TRBV27	TRBJ2-1	-	TGTGCCAGCAGTTTAGGGCCGGCCAATGAGCAGTTCTTC	CASSLGPANEQFF
TRBD1	TRBV14	TRBJ2-3	once	TGTGCCAGCAGCCAAATCCCGACAGGGAGCGCAGATACGCAGTATTTT	CASSQIPTGSADTQYF
TRBD2	TRBV10-3	TRBJ2-2	-	TGTGCCATCGACGCCTCACTAGCGGGGGGCGGGGAGCTGTTTTTT	CAIDASLAGGGELFF
-	TRBV7-3	TRBJ2-3	-	TGTGCCAGCAGCTCGACTCCCGCCGGGACAGATACGCAGTATTTT	CASSSTPAGTDTQYF
TRBD2	TRBV10-3	TRBJ2-7	-	TGTGCCATCAGTGAGGGGACTAGCGGGGGGCCTGCCTACGAGCAGTACTTC	CAISEGTSGGPAYEQYF
TRBD1	TRBV29-1	TRBJ2-5	-	TGCAGCGTGGCCGACAGGGGCGAGACCCAGTACTTC	CSVADRGETQYF
TRBD1	TRBV5-6	TRBJ2-1	-	TGTGCCAGCAGTTCTCCGGGACAGGGATATGAGCAGTTCTTC	CASSSPGQGYEQFF
-	TRBV12-5	TRBJ2-3	-	TGTGCTAGTGACAGGGAATTGAACACAGATACGCAGTATTTT	CASDRELNTDTQYF
-	TRBV5-4	TRBJ2-7	-	TGTGCCAGCAGCTTGAACACCTTCTACGAGCAGTACTTC	CASSLNTFYEQYF
-	TRBV9	TRBJ2-5	-	TGTGCCAGCAGCCAAGGAGGGGGAGTCCAAGAGACCCAGTACTTC	CASSQGGGVQETQYF
-	TRBV29-1	TRBJ2-2	-	TGCAGCGCCTTTTCCGGGACACCCAACACCGGGGAGCTGTTTTTT	CSAFSGTPNTGELFF
-	TRBV21-1	TRBJ2-5	-	TGTGCCAGCAGCAAAAGGAGCACGAAAGAGACCCAGTACTTC	CASSKRSTKETQYF
-	TRBV19	TRBJ2-7	-	TGTGCCAGTAGTATAGCCGGAGGCTACGAGCAGTACTTC	CASSIAGGYEQYF
TRBD2	TRBV4-1	TRBJ2-1	-	TGCGCCAGCAGCCAAGAAGAACTAGCGGGAGAGCACAATGAGCAGTTCTTC	CASSQEELAGEHNEQFF
TRBD2	TRBV5-1	TRBJ2-7	-	TGCGCCAGCAGCTTGGGACTAGCGGGGTGGTCGAGGGACGAGCAGTACTTC	CASSLGLAGWSRDEQYF
-	TRBV14	TRBJ1-4	-	TGTGCCAGCAGCCAAGATGGCAGGGGACCTAATGAAAAACTGTTTTTT	CASSQDGRGPNEKLFF
-	TRBV7-2	TRBJ1-1	-	TGTGCCAGCAACCAGGACGGTAACACTGAAGCTTTCTTT	CASNQDGNTEAFF
TRBD1	TRBV7-2	TRBJ1-2	-	TGTGCCAGCAGCTTAATCCGACAGGGTAACTATGGCTACACCTTC	CASSLIRQGNYGYTF
-	TRBV7-6	TRBJ1-1	-	TGTGCCAGCAGCTTATGGGGCGAGAACACTGAAGCTTTCTTT	CASSLWGENTEAFF
-	TRBV9	TRBJ2-7	-	TGTGCCAGCAGCCCGGGCCGGACGGCACCCTACGAGCAGTACTTC	CASSPGRTAPYEQYF
TRBD2	TRBV30	TRBJ2-3	-	TGTGCCTGGAGTGTAGCGGGGCCCACAGATACGCAGTATTTT	CAWSVAGPTDTQYF
-	TRBV27	TRBJ1-6	-	TGTGCCAGCAGTTCCGGGCCTACCTCACCCCTCCACTTT	CASSSGPTSPLHF
-	TRBV27	TRBJ2-7	once	TGTGCCAGCAGCCCCCTGGGAGGATCCTACGAGCAGTACTTC	CASSPLGGSYEQYF
TRBD1	TRBV7-9	TRBJ1-1	-	TGTGCCAGCAGAGGGGACAGGGAGATGGACACTGAAGCTTTCTTT	CASRGDREMDTEAFF
TRBD2	TRBV6-1	TRBJ2-3	-	TGTGCCAGCAAGGGGAACGGGGGGGCTGTGGATACGCAGTATTTT	CASKGNGGAVDTQYF
-	TRBV6-1	TRBJ2-1	-	TGTGCCAGCAGTGGATCCAGGGAGGGGGAGCTTGAGCAGTTCTTC	CASSGSREGELEQFF
-	TRBV7-3	TRBJ1-6	-	TGTGCCAGCAGCTTAAATGACTTTTCACCCCTCCACTTT	CASSLNDFSPLHF
TRBD1	TRBV28	TRBJ1-5	-	TGTGCCAGCAGTTTGGGCAGGGGGCATTGGCAGCCCCAGCATTTT	CASSLGRGHWQPQHF
TRBD2	TRBV5-6	TRBJ2-3	-	TGTGCCAGCAGCGGGACTAGCGGGGGCACTTTCTTCTTAGATACGCAGTATTTT	CASSGTSGGTFFLDTQYF
-	TRBV28	TRBJ1-2	-	TGTGCCAGCAGCCTCGACGGAGCTAACTATGGCTACACCTTC	CASSLDGANYGYTF
-	TRBV7-9	TRBJ1-2	-	TGTGCCAGCAGCTTAGGCCAGGGAGACTATGGCTACACCTTC	CASSLGQGDYGYTF